This T cell receptor (beta chain) was recorded in a study of vaccination effects on CD4 cells after COVID-19. At the level of the study: Post-vaccine specimens were collected at a median of 72 days following the second dose. The study's findings and limits: Marked contraction was observed in infection-induced and vaccine-induced clones late after vaccination.

Profiling relied on immunoSEQ multiplex PCR, and the TCRdb table lists in-frame clones only, not all of them. This table holds 72,000 or so clones, around 70% found once. The CDR3 is 15 amino acids. Germline values: CDR1 MNHEY, CDR2 SVGAGI. The V segment lost 6 bases and the J segment 4 bases; nucleotides outside the gene matches: 6. Culture proceeded for 9 to 11 days, and CD4+ T cells were then isolated. It was two doses of either the BNT162b2 or mRNA-1273 vaccine that participants received. Notes on this clone: What it binds is not known.

This clonotype originated in a human donor who received a COVID-19 vaccine. The material sequenced was CD4+ T cells from PBMCs cultured without peptide, taken after COVID-19 vaccination. The chain combines TRBV6-5 with TRBJ1-5; 10 bases are a match to TRBD1. CDR3 sequence: CASSRDRGENQPQHF. DNA for the CDR3: TGTGCCAGCAGCCGGGACAGGGGAGAGAATCAGCCCCAGCATTTT.